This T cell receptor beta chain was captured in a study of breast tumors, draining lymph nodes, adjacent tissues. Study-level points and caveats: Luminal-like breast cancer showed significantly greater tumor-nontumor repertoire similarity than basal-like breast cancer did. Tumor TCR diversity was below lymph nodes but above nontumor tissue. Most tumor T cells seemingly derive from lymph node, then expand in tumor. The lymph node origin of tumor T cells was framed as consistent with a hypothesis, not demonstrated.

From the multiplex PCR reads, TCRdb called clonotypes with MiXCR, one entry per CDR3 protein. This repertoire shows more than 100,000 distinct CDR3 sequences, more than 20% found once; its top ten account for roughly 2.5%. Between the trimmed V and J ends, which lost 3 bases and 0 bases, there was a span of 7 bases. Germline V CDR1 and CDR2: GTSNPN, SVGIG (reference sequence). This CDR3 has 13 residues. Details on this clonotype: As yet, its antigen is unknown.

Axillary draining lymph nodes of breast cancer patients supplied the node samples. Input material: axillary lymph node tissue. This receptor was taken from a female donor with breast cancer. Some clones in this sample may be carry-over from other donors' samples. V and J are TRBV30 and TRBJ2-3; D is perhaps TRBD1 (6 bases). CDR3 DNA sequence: TGTGCCTGGAGCACAGGGAGCACAGATACGCAGTATTTT. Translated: CAWSTGSTDTQYF.